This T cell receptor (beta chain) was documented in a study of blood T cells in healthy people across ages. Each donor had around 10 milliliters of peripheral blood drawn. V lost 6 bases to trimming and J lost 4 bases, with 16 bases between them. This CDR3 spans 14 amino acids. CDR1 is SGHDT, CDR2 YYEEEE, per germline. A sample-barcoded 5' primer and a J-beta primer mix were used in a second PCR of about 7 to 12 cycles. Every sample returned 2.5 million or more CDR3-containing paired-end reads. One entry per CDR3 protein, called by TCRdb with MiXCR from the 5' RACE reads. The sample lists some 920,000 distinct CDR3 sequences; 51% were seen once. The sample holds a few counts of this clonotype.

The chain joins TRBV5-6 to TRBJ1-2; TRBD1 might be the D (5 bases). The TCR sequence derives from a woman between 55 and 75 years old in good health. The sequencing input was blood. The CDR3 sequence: CASKRGVQFYGYTF. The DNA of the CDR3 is TGTGCCAGCAAGAGAGGGGTCCAATTCTATGGCTACACCTTC.